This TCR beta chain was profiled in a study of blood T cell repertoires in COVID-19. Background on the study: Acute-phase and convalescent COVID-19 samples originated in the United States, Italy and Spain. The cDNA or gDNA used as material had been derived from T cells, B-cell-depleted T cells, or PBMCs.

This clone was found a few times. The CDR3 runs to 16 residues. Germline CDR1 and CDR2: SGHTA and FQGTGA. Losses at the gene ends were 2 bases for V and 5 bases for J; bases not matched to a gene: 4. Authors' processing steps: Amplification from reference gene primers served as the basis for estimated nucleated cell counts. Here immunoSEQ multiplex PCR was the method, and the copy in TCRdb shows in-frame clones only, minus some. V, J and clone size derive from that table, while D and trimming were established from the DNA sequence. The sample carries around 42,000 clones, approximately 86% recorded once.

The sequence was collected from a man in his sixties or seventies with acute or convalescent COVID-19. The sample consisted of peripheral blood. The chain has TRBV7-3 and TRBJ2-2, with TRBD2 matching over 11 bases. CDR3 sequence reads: CASSLEGLAATGELFF. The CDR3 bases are TGTGCCAGCAGCTTAGAGGGACTAGCGGCAACCGGGGAGCTGTTTTTT.